The rows below give T cell receptor beta chains drawn from one sample of a study of T cells in Graves' hyperthyroidism and ophthalmopathy. TCRdb processed the multiplex PCR reads anew with MiXCR; each CDR3 protein has one entry. The sample records fewer than 900,000 distinct CDR3 sequences, around 19% being singletons. Sequenced sample: blood. Receptor source: a woman between 45 and 65 years old with Graves' hyperthyroidism that later progressed to Graves' ophthalmopathy. The CDR3 runs from the conserved cysteine through the conserved F or W. The D gene is left open where the match is weak. Only some rows state a clone size, as once, few, many or a class for expanded clones.

TRBJ2-7 NA many TRBV7-6 TGTGCCAGCAGCTTAGCCCACAGGGGGGGCGAGCAGTACTTC CASSLAHRGGEQYF
TRBJ2-1 TRBD2 few TRBV19 TGTGCCAGTCAGCGGGGGGGCTGGAATGAGCAGTTCTTC CASQRGGWNEQFF
TRBJ1-1 NA many TRBV5-1 TGCGCCAGCAAGACAGGGAACACTGAAGCTTTCTTT CASKTGNTEAFF
TRBJ2-2 NA few TRBV5-6 TGTGCCAGCAGCTCCTGGGGACTTTCCCTACTCACCGGGGAGCTGTTTTTT CASSSWGLSLLTGELFF
TRBJ1-5 NA NA TRBV19 TGTGCCAGTAGTCTCGTCGAGGGCAGGGCGAGCAATCAGCCCCAGCATTTT CASSLVEGRASNQPQHF
TRBJ1-3 NA NA TRBV19 TGTGCCAGTAGCGACTTTTACAACCCAGGGGCGCAAGGAAACACCATATATTTT CASSDFYNPGAQGNTIYF
TRBJ2-1 NA NA TRBV20-1 TGCAGTGCCCAAGAGCTGGGGGAAATCCTTTATGAGCAGTTCTTC CSAQELGEILYEQFF
TRBJ1-3 NA few TRBV14 TGTGCCAGCAGCCACCGGACGGTCTCTGGAAACACCATATATTTT CASSHRTVSGNTIYF
TRBJ2-2 NA NA TRBV7-3 TGTGCCAGCAGCCCCTCAGGGGCGGTGAACACCGGGGAGCTGTTTTTT CASSPSGAVNTGELFF
TRBJ2-7 TRBD1 NA TRBV30 TGTGCCTGGGGACAGGGGGCCGGCGAGCAGTACTTC CAWGQGAGEQYF
TRBJ1-6 TRBD1 few TRBV9 TGTGCCAGCAGCGTACAGGGGGCTAGGGATTCACCCCTCCACTTT CASSVQGARDSPLHF
TRBJ2-7 NA NA TRBV19 TGTGCCAGTAGTATCTTTTCTGGGCGAGGAGTCTACGAGCAGTACTTC CASSIFSGRGVYEQYF
TRBJ2-1 NA few TRBV9 TGTGCCAGCAGCGTAGGTTGGCAGGGATACAATGAGCAGTTCTTC CASSVGWQGYNEQFF
TRBJ1-1 NA many TRBV7-6 TGTGCCAGCAGCCCACGGTACGGGAACACTGAAGCTTTCTTT CASSPRYGNTEAFF
TRBJ2-7 NA many TRBV3-1 TGTGCCAGCAGCCAAGGTCATCCGGCGACAGGTTTCTACGAGCAGTACTTC CASSQGHPATGFYEQYF
TRBJ1-2 NA NA TRBV2 TGTGCCAGCAGTGTCCGGAACCCCGGGAGTAACTATGGCTACACCTTC CASSVRNPGSNYGYTF
TRBJ2-3 NA NA TRBV6-1 TGTGCCAGCAGTACCCCCGAGCTATCGCAGGCGCAGTATTTT CASSTPELSQAQYF
TRBJ1-3 NA NA TRBV11-2 TGTGCCAGCAGCCCTGTCGGGGGACCTGGAAACACCATATATTTT CASSPVGGPGNTIYF
TRBJ2-3 TRBD2 few TRBV7-2 TGTGCCAGCAGCTTAGAACTAGCGGGAGAAACTAGCACAGATACGCAGTATTTT CASSLELAGETSTDTQYF
TRBJ1-2 NA NA TRBV9 TGTGCCAGCAGCGCGAACAGGGTGGCGAACTATGGCTACACCTTC CASSANRVANYGYTF
TRBJ2-1 TRBD2 few TRBV12-3/TRBV12-4 TGTGCCAGCAGTTTTGTCGGAGCGGGGGGCGTTTCGAGCTCCTACAATGAGCAGTTCTTC CASSFVGAGGVSSSYNEQFF
TRBJ1-4 NA NA TRBV19 TGTGCCAGTAGTATACAGGGTGGATCTGAAAAACTGTTTTTT CASSIQGGSEKLFF
TRBJ1-5 NA few TRBV18 TGTGCCAGCTCATATGACAGGTTTGGTTCCCAGCATTTT CASSYDRFGSQHF
TRBJ2-2 NA NA TRBV5-5 TGTGCCAGCAGCTATTACACAGACACCGGGGAGCTGTTTTTT CASSYYTDTGELFF
TRBJ1-5 NA few TRBV20-1 TGCAGTGCTAGGTCTTCTGATTATAGCAATCAGCCCCAGCATTTT CSARSSDYSNQPQHF
TRBJ1-2 TRBD1 NA TRBV19 TGTGCCAGTAGTATGAGGGACAGGGAAGACTATGGCTACACCTTC CASSMRDREDYGYTF
TRBJ2-7 TRBD2 many TRBV20-1 TGCAGTGCTAGCACTAGCGGGAGCTACGAGCAGTACTTC CSASTSGSYEQYF
TRBJ1-4 TRBD1 many TRBV2 TGTGCCAGCAGTGTCAATGACAGGGGCCCCTCGCCCCCAAATGAAAAACTGTTTTTT CASSVNDRGPSPPNEKLFF
TRBJ1-1 NA many TRBV11-2 TGTGCCAGCAGCCCTAGGGTAGGTTCTGAAGCTTTCTTT CASSPRVGSEAFF
TRBJ1-5 NA NA TRBV19 TGTGCCAGTAGTGAGCGGGCTTCAAATCAGCCCCAGCATTTT CASSERASNQPQHF
TRBJ1-6 TRBD1 NA TRBV20-1 TGCAGTGCTCACCTCGGACAGGGGGGGAATTCACCCCTCCACTTT CSAHLGQGGNSPLHF
TRBJ2-1 TRBD2 NA TRBV28 TGTGCCGGCAGTTTGACCGCAGCGGGGGAACATTACAGTGAGCAGTTCTTC CAGSLTAAGEHYSEQFF
TRBJ2-7 NA NA TRBV5-6 TGTGCCAGCAACACCGGGCTCAGCTACGAGCAGTACTTC CASNTGLSYEQYF
TRBJ1-4 TRBD1 NA TRBV12-3/TRBV12-4 TGTGCCAGCAGTCTTGTCCCGGGACAGGGCCGGGGGGAAAAACTGTTTTTT CASSLVPGQGRGEKLFF
TRBJ2-1 TRBD1 few TRBV6-5 TGTGCCAGCAGTTACCAGGTCGGACAGGGGGGAAATGAGCAGTTCTTC CASSYQVGQGGNEQFF
TRBJ1-5 NA many TRBV2 TGTGCCAGCAGTGCCTTGACGGACAACGAGCCCCAGCATTTT CASSALTDNEPQHF
TRBJ1-1 NA few TRBV19 TGTGCCAGTAGTATAGTCGGCCTAAACACTGAAGCTTTCTTT CASSIVGLNTEAFF
TRBJ1-2 TRBD1 NA TRBV24-1 TGTGCCACCGGGACAGGGGACAACTATGGCTACACCTTC CATGTGDNYGYTF
TRBJ1-5 NA few TRBV6-5 TGTGCCAGCAGTTACTCTGCAGCTTATAGCAATCAGCCCCAGCATTTT CASSYSAAYSNQPQHF
TRBJ1-1 TRBD1 NA TRBV20-1 TGCAGTGCTCCTCAGACAGGGACAAGTGAAGCTTTCTTT CSAPQTGTSEAFF
TRBJ1-2 TRBD1 few TRBV20-1 TGCAGTGCTAGAGATTGGGACAGGGGGAAATCTTATGGCTACACCTTC CSARDWDRGKSYGYTF
TRBJ2-1 NA many TRBV5-5 TGTGCCAGCAGCTTGCGGGGGTATGCCTACAATGAGCAGTTCTTC CASSLRGYAYNEQFF
TRBJ2-1 TRBD2 many TRBV3-1 TGTGCCAGCAGTCCTAGCGGGGCTCCCGGAGGCAATGAGCAGTTCTTC CASSPSGAPGGNEQFF
TRBJ2-1 NA NA TRBV6-1 TGTGCCAGCACCCCGGGGTATGAGGGGATAGGCAATGAGCAGTTCTTC CASTPGYEGIGNEQFF
TRBJ1-2 NA many TRBV3-1 TGTGCCAGCAGCCAAGTGGGTAGAGTTCGGAGCTCGACGGGCTACACCTTC CASSQVGRVRSSTGYTF
TRBJ2-3 NA NA TRBV6-5 TGTGCCAGCAGTTACGCGGGACAGCGAAGCACAGATACGCAGTATTTT CASSYAGQRSTDTQYF
TRBJ1-2 NA few TRBV9 TGTGCCAGCAGTGAGGGCCAGAACAATAACTATGGCTACACCTTC CASSEGQNNNYGYTF